This T cell receptor (beta chain) is from a study of cytomegalovirus exposure and HLA in healthy donors. Study-wide findings and caveats: TCR beta chain V- and J-gene trimming was linked, in a later analysis, to a missense variant in DCLRE1C. Links to common viral pathogens appeared, in a later analysis, for several of the most significant clusters.

PCR was performed using 60 Vbeta and 13 Jbeta primers. Only in-frame clones appear in the TCRdb table, and some are missing; sequencing was by immunoSEQ multiplex PCR. Of roughly 98,000 clones listed, approximately 75% are singletons. With respect to this clone: No antigen is known for it.

The CDR3 totals 16 residues. Trimming left V 4 bases short and J 0 bases short, with 16 bases between. Germline assignment: CDR1 MDHEN and CDR2 SYDVKM. The chain couples TRBV28 to TRBJ2-7, with D possibly TRBD2 on 5 matching bases. The sample taken for sequencing was PBMCs. This sequence was found in a female donor in good health and CMV-seropositive. CDR3 in DNA: TGTGCCAGCAGTTCTTATGGAGGTATGAGCTCCTACGAGCAGTACTTC. Translating it yields CASSSYGGMSSYEQYF.